Below, 32 T cell receptor beta chains from the same sample are listed, as sequenced in a study of tumor-infiltrating lymphocytes in localized non-small cell lung cancer. The table came from immunoSEQ multiplex PCR; TCRdb's copy has only in-frame clones and leaves some out. The sample records about 12,000 clones, over 70% being singletons. The sample was lung tumor tissue. Source of these receptors: a human donor with non-small cell lung cancer.

V is TRBV7-2 and J is TRBJ1-5, with D maybe TRBD1 (6 bases). Per germline, CDR1 SGHTA and CDR2 FQGNSA. The CDR3 loop spans 17 amino acids. The V end lost 1 base, the J end lost 0 bases, and 13 bases lay between the germline ends. The CDR3 DNA reads as TGTGCCAGCAGCTTAGGACCAGGGGCTTATAGCAATCAGCCCCAGCATTTT. Translated, it gives CASSLGPGAYSNQPQHF.

In this sample, this clone turned up a few times. This CDR3 reads CASSQVAGGTDTQYF. The CDR3 region has the DNA TGTGCCAGCAGCCAAGTAGCGGGAGGAACAGATACGCAGTATTTT. The rearrangement uses TRBV14 and TRBJ2-3, with 10 bases that match TRBD2. There are 15 residues in the CDR3. V trimming: 1 base; J trimming: 3 bases; junction bases outside the gene matches: 1. Germline loops: CDR1 SGHDN, CDR2 FVKESK.

This clone showed up just a few times. The rearrangement links TRBV5-4 to TRBJ2-1; 7 nucleotides agree with TRBD1. The CDR3 length is 15 residues. Per germline, CDR1 SGHNT and CDR2 YYREEE (reference sequence). V lost 4 bases, J lost 5 bases, and 9 bases stayed unmatched. This CDR3 is CASSQNRGLNNEQFF. The CDR3 nucleotides read TGTGCCAGCAGCCAGAACAGGGGCCTAAACAATGAGCAGTTCTTC.

This chain joins TRBV20-1 and TRBJ2-7; D not certain. This CDR3 contains 11 residues. Germline CDR1 reads DFQATT; CDR2 reads SNEGSKA (reference sequence). V gave up 6 bases and J gave up 2 bases, with 8 bases separating them. The CDR3 is CSATNTYEQYF. CDR3 DNA sequence: TGCAGTGCGACCAACACCTACGAGCAGTACTTC.

The table lists this clone with a count of one. The rearrangement uses TRBV21-1 and TRBJ2-2; the table's TRBD1 call for D was not verified on the DNA. TRBV21-1 is described as a pseudogene. The CDR3 is 18 amino acids. The CDR3 reads CASSPPPTGQGRTGELFF. For the CDR3, the DNA is TGTGCCAGCAGCCCACCACCAACGGGCCAGGGGCGCACCGGGGAGCTGTTTTTT.

The chain uses TRBV7-3 and TRBJ2-1; either TRBD1 or TRBD2 may fit D (5 bases each). Trimming left V 2 bases short and J 10 bases short, with 12 bases between. The CDR3 runs 13 residues. CDR1 is SGHTA, CDR2 FQGTGA, per germline. CDR3: CASSLLRGREQFF. In nucleotides, the CDR3 is TGTGCCAGCAGCTTATTGAGGGGACGGGAGCAGTTCTTC.

The CDR3 nucleotides read TGTGCCAGCAGCCCAGACGGGACTAGCGGGAGTACCTACGAGCAGTACTTC. Its translation is CASSPDGTSGSTYEQYF. The V call is TRBV4-2, the J call TRBJ2-7; 14 positions match TRBD2. The J segment lost 2 bases and the V segment lost 4 bases, leaving 7 bases of the junction unmatched. CDR1 is LGHNA, CDR2 YNFKEQ, per germline. The CDR3 sequence is 17 residues long.

The J gene is TRBJ1-1, the V gene TRBV19, with D uncertain. Germline CDR1 LNHDA, CDR2 SQIVND (reference sequence). With 1 base removed from V and 1 base from J, the gap between germline ends came to 7 bases. The length of the CDR3 is 14 residues. The DNA for the CDR3 is TGTGCCAGTAGTATAGCAGGTACGAACACTGAAGCTTTCTTT. It codes for CASSIAGTNTEAFF.

This clone has a single count. The rearrangement joins TRBV11-1 to TRBJ2-3; possible D gene TRBD2, 6 bases. The V end lost 5 bases, the J end lost 3 bases, and 12 bases lay between the germline ends. Germline V gene lookup returns CDR1 SGHAT and CDR2 FQDESV (reference sequence). The CDR3 totals 14 residues. CDR3 sequence: CASSNGRGTDTQYF. CDR3 DNA: TGTGCCAGCAGCAACGGTCGGGGGACAGATACGCAGTATTTT.

V usage is TRBV5-1 and J usage is TRBJ2-3; 12 bases match TRBD2. The CDR3 length is 15 residues. The V gene end was trimmed by 8 bases and the J gene end by 3 bases; junction bases not matched to a gene: 7. In germline, CDR1 is SGHRS, CDR2 YFSETQ. The CDR3 protein is CASHLTSGSTDTQYF. In DNA form, the CDR3 reads TGCGCCAGTCACCTGACTAGCGGGAGTACAGATACGCAGTATTTT.

This chain connects TRBV28 to TRBJ2-2; 8 nucleotides align to TRBD2. The CDR3 covers 15 residues. V was clipped by 7 bases and J by 5 bases; unmatched bases: 9. Germline V gives CDR1 MDHEN, CDR2 SYDVKM. CDR3 sequence: CASTLGGAQTGELFF. CDR3 DNA: TGTGCCAGCACCCTCGGGGGGGCCCAAACCGGGGAGCTGTTTTTT.

This rearrangement joins TRBV19 to TRBJ2-2; the D is unclear. CDR3 length equals 15 residues. Trimming removed 3 bases from V and 4 bases from J, with 12 bases in between. In germline, CDR1 is LNHDA, CDR2 SQIVND (reference sequence). The CDR3 spells CASSIRRSVTGELFF. As DNA, the CDR3 is TGTGCCAGTAGTATCAGGCGGTCCGTCACCGGGGAGCTGTTTTTT. Full variable domain (outside the CDR3, taken from reference TRBV19 and TRBJ2-2): DGGITQSPKYLFRKEGQNVTLSCEQNLNHDAMYWYRQDPGQGLRLIYYSQIVNDFQKGDIAEGYSVSREKKESFPLTVTSAQKNPTAFYLCASSIRRSVTGELFFGEGSRLTVL.

This clone came up a few times. The chain employs TRBV6-1 and TRBJ1-2; D is undetermined. This CDR3 has 12 amino acids. Looked up from germline, CDR1 is MNHNS and CDR2 is SASEGT. The V end lost 4 bases, the J end lost 6 bases, and 9 bases lay between the germline ends. DNA of the CDR3: TGTGCCAGCAGTGTTAACCGGGATGGCTACACCTTC. This codes for CASSVNRDGYTF.

This clone was seen only a few times. The V and J genes are TRBV7-2 and TRBJ1-2; the D is unclear. V was clipped by 3 bases and J by 5 bases, with 4 bases between them. Per the germline V gene, CDR1 is SGHTA and CDR2 is FQGNSA. The CDR3 extends over 11 amino acids. CDR3 loop: CASSLQYGYTF. The CDR3 DNA is TGTGCCAGCAGCTTGCAATATGGCTACACCTTC.

V gene TRBV19 combines with J gene TRBJ2-1; D gene ambiguous. The CDR3 sequence is 11 residues long. Germline-derived CDR1 and CDR2 are LNHDA and SQIVND (reference sequence). V lost 8 bases to trimming and J lost 9 bases, with 11 bases between them. CDR3 sequence reads: CASRWVGEQFF. In DNA form, the CDR3 reads TGTGCCAGTCGCTGGGTGGGTGAGCAGTTCTTC.

The count of this clone is one. The chain combines TRBV9 with TRBJ1-4; D not certain. Trimming took off 0 bases at V and 0 bases at J, with 6 bases between the two ends. CDR3 size: 15 residues. Germline V CDR1 and CDR2: SGDLS, YYNGEE. The CDR3 loop is CASSVGSATNEKLFF. DNA of the CDR3: TGTGCCAGCAGCGTAGGTAGTGCAACTAATGAAAAACTGTTTTTT.

The CDR3 is CASSSRLAGIQETQYF. The DNA for the CDR3 is TGTGCCAGCAGCTCCCGACTAGCGGGGATCCAAGAGACCCAGTACTTC. The J gene is TRBJ2-5, the V gene TRBV7-9; 11 nucleotides line up with TRBD2. Per germline, CDR1 SEHNR and CDR2 FQNEAQ (reference sequence). With 4 bases clipped from V and 1 base from J, the junction kept 5 bases outside the gene matches. The CDR3 runs to 16 residues. Full variable domain (remainder filled in from reference TRBV7-9 and TRBJ2-5): DTGVSQNPRHKITKRGQNVTFRCDPISEHNRLYWYRQTLGQGPEFLTYFQNEAQLEKSRLLSDRFSAERPKGSFSTLEIQRTEQGDSAMYLCASSSRLAGIQETQYFGPGTRLLVL.

This clone occurred a few times. This chain links TRBV6-1 with TRBJ2-7; D possibly matches TRBD1 or TRBD2 (5 bases each). CDR1 is MNHNS and CDR2 is SASEGT in the germline V gene. This CDR3 contains 14 residues. Trimming removed 10 bases at V and 3 bases at J, with 19 bases between. CDR3 amino acids: CATPGGCADYEQYV. The CDR3 nucleotides read TGTGCCACCCCTGGGGGTTGCGCTGACTACGAGCAGTACGTC.

The chain is built from TRBV30 and TRBJ1-5, with TRBD1 matching 7 bases. The CDR3 has 14 amino acids. Trimming removed 2 bases from V and 5 bases from J; junction bases left unmatched: 6. From germline, CDR1 is GTSNPN and CDR2 SVGIG (reference sequence). The CDR3 reads CAWSWGQRDQPQHF. The DNA for the CDR3 is TGTGCCTGGAGTTGGGGACAGCGGGATCAGCCCCAGCATTTT.

V is TRBV5-4 and J is TRBJ2-3; TRBD1 aligns across 7 bases. Trimming took 4 bases from V and 4 from J; bases not matched to a gene: 6. Germline CDR1 and CDR2: SGHNT and YYREEE (reference sequence). CDR3 length: 14 amino acids. The CDR3 sequence: CASSLQGTSDTQYF. CDR3 in DNA: TGTGCCAGCAGCCTACAGGGGACGTCAGATACGCAGTATTTT.

The chain recombines TRBV7-2 with TRBJ2-2, with a weak D call TRBD2 (5 bases). This CDR3 has 16 amino acids. Germline V gene lookup returns CDR1 SGHTA and CDR2 FQGNSA. Trimming shortened V by 1 base and J by 6 bases, and 15 bases separated the two germline ends. DNA for the CDR3: TGTGCCAGCAGCTTAGAAACATTAGCGTTTTCCGGGGAGCTGTTTTTT. The encoded protein is CASSLETLAFSGELFF.

V is TRBV10-1 and J is TRBJ2-5, with 8 bases identical to TRBD2. The germline V gene has CDR1 WNHNN and CDR2 SYGVQD (reference sequence). V was clipped by 4 bases and J by 5 bases; unmatched bases: 9. CDR3 length: 15 residues. DNA of the CDR3: TGCGCCAGCAGTGTCCCCGGGGGGGGGTGGGAGACCCAGTACTTC. Translated, it gives CASSVPGGGWETQYF.

The V and J genes are TRBV5-1 and TRBJ2-6; 7 bases are shared with TRBD2. The CDR3 contains 14 residues. The germline gives CDR1 SGHRS, CDR2 YFSETQ. With V trimmed by 6 bases and J by 1 base, 1 base remained unmatched. In nucleotides, the CDR3 is TGCGCCAGCAAGGGAGGGTCTGGGGCCAACGTCCTGACTTTC. As protein: CASKGGSGANVLTF. Drawing the rest from reference TRBV5-1 and TRBJ2-6, the complete variable domain is KAGVTQTPRYLIKTRGQQVTLSCSPISGHRSVSWYQQTPGQGLQFLFEYFSETQRNKGNFPGRFSGRQFSNSRSEMNVSTLELGDSALYLCASKGGSGANVLTFGAGSRLTVL.

A note on this clone: One end of the junction fails to match germline, which may point to a read error. V gene TRBV5-6 combines with J gene TRBJ1-1; D not resolved. Per germline, CDR1 SGHDT and CDR2 YYEEEE. This CDR3 is 13 amino acids long. The DNA of the CDR3 is TGTGCCAGCACCCTTGGTTCGCCGGCTGGCGGACTCTTT. The encoded protein is CASTLGSPAGGLF. Full variable domain (missing parts from reference TRBV5-6 and TRBJ1-1): DAGVTQSPTHLIKTRGQQVTLRCSPKSGHDTVSWYQQALGQGPQFIFQYYEEEERQRGNFPDRFSGHQFPNYSSELNVNALLLGDSALYLCASTLGSPAGGLFGQGTRLTVV.

This clone was found a few times. This chain joins TRBV28 and TRBJ2-3; 10 positions agree with TRBD2. V trimming: 0 bases; J trimming: 9 bases; junction bases outside the gene matches: 9. In germline, CDR1 is MDHEN, CDR2 SYDVKM. The CDR3 contains 16 residues. The CDR3: CASSLWEAGGPLTQYF. CDR3 nucleotide sequence: TGTGCCAGCAGTTTATGGGAAGCGGGAGGGCCTCTCACGCAGTATTTT.

This chain uses TRBV30 with TRBJ1-3, with D perhaps matching TRBD1 (5 bases). This CDR3 spans 13 amino acids. Trimming took off 2 bases at V and 4 bases at J, with 9 bases between the two ends. Per the germline V gene, CDR1 is GTSNPN and CDR2 is SVGIG (reference sequence). The CDR3 loop is CAWSPWGGNTIYF. DNA for the CDR3: TGTGCCTGGAGTCCCTGGGGGGGAAACACCATATATTTT.

This chain connects TRBV6-5 to TRBJ2-2; the D is unclear. Per germline, CDR1 MNHEY and CDR2 SVGAGI. The CDR3 is made up of 12 amino acids. V gave up 0 bases and J gave up 8 bases, with 4 bases separating them. The CDR3 protein is CASSYSGGELFF. Written as DNA, the CDR3 is TGTGCCAGCAGTTACTCGGGGGGGGAGCTGTTTTTT.

In this sample, this clone turned up a few times. This chain joins TRBV9 and TRBJ2-3; weak D call: TRBD1 (6 bases). The CDR3 spans 14 residues. The germline V gene has CDR1 SGDLS and CDR2 YYNGEE. Deletions cut 1 base from V and 4 bases from J, with 10 bases between. The DNA of the CDR3 is TGTGCCAGCAGCGTAAGACAGGTGCCAGATACGCAGTATTTT. Protein sequence: CASSVRQVPDTQYF.

The V gene is TRBV4-3, the J gene TRBJ1-2; 7 bases are shared with TRBD1. The germline V gene has CDR1 LGHNA and CDR2 YSLEER. The CDR3 contains 16 residues. J gave up 5 bases and V 1 base, and 10 bases lay outside the gene matches. CDR3 in DNA: TGCGCCAGCAGCCAAGTTAGTGACAGGGCCAGTTATGGCTACACCTTC. Protein sequence: CASSQVSDRASYGYTF.

The chain links TRBV19 to TRBJ1-4; D perhaps matches TRBD1 (6 bases). The CDR3 sequence is 14 residues long. V gave up 5 bases and J gave up 10 bases, with 17 bases separating them. Germline CDR1 LNHDA, CDR2 SQIVND (reference sequence). CDR3 sequence: CASSPGRGAGKLFF. The CDR3 bases are TGTGCCAGTAGTCCGGGCCGGGGGGCGGGAAAACTGTTTTTT.

The chain couples TRBV7-2 to TRBJ2-5, with TRBD2 as a possible D gene (5 bases). V was trimmed by 5 bases and J by 5 bases, leaving 18 bases between them. The CDR3 contains 15 residues. Germline V lookup: CDR1 SGHTA, CDR2 FQGNSA. The CDR3 DNA sequence: TGTGCCAGCAGCCCTCACGGGAACTTATGGGAGACCCAGTACTTC. Translated, it gives CASSPHGNLWETQYF.

V gene TRBV5-1 combines with J gene TRBJ2-1; 11 nucleotides match TRBD2. This CDR3 region has 16 residues. V lost 2 bases, J lost 2 bases, and 3 bases stayed unmatched. Germline CDR1 is SGHRS and CDR2 is YFSETQ. CDR3 nucleotide sequence: TGCGCCAGCAGCTTTAGCGGGGGGGCCCCCTACAATGAGCAGTTCTTC. The encoded protein is CASSFSGGAPYNEQFF.